The entry below gives a single TCR beta chain sequence along with its context. Antigen: not known. The sample originates from a study of CD8+ T cells in alopecia areata. Overall study context: Tofacitinib ran for 6 to 18 months before 6 months off drug. Findings and limits, study-wide: Scalp repertoires also include resident alphabeta T cells from normal skin.

CDR3 length: 12 amino acids. CDR1 is SGHDN and CDR2 is FVKESK in the germline V gene. The germline V and J ends were trimmed by 0 bases and 9 bases, with 6 bases remaining between them. Extracted RNA was reverse transcribed into cDNA, the sequencing template. This table comes from immunoSEQ multiplex PCR, and its TCRdb copy is limited to in-frame clones, with some not included. The sample consists of over 150,000 clones, under 60% of them appearing once. Treatment meaning: oral pan-JAK inhibitor, 5-10 mg twice daily. The input for sequencing was CD8+ T cells sorted from blood, taken at week 24, from a patient treated with tofacitinib. The chain couples TRBV14 to TRBJ2-1; the D is unclear. The clonotype was recovered from a human donor with alopecia areata. The CDR3 loop is CASSQDLSEQFF. The CDR3 DNA reads TGTGCCAGCAGCCAAGATCTAAGTGAGCAGTTCTTC.